This T cell receptor beta chain was profiled in a study of blood T cell repertoires in COVID-19. The germline V gene encodes CDR1 LNHNV and CDR2 YYDKDF (reference sequence). V dropped 1 base and J dropped 8; count of bases not matched to a gene: 6. CDR3 size: 15 residues. Original processing notes: Estimated nucleated cell counts came from reference gene primer amplification. Libraries were prepared by immunoSEQ multiplex PCR; TCRdb keeps only in-frame clonotypes and omits some of them. V and J calls and clone size are those listed in that table; D and trimming were worked out from the DNA. The sample records about 260,000 clones, around nine tenths being singletons.

The V call is TRBV15, the J call TRBJ2-1; 9 bases line up with TRBD2. What was sequenced was peripheral blood. This receptor was obtained from a woman aged 55-69 years with COVID-19, enrolled during active disease. The CDR3 protein is CATSRGAGGPDEQFF. CDR3 DNA: TGTGCCACCAGCAGAGGGGCGGGAGGGCCGGATGAGCAGTTCTTC.